This T cell receptor (beta chain) was sequenced in a study of blood T cell repertoires in COVID-19. Across the whole study: Acute and convalescent COVID-19 samples came from the United States, Italy and Spain. From T cells, B-cell-depleted T cells, or PBMCs came the material, which was cDNA or gDNA.

Under the authors' procedure: It was from reference gene primer amplification that nucleated cell counts were estimated. Clones were read by immunoSEQ multiplex PCR, and TCRdb kept only the in-frame ones, dropping some. D and trimming were read from the DNA, whereas the V and J calls and clone size are those reported in that table. This table holds about 47,000 clones, about 71% found once. From germline, CDR1 is SGHTA and CDR2 FQGNSA. V gave up 5 bases and J gave up 8 bases, with 10 bases separating them. The CDR3 length is 12 residues. The chain combines TRBV7-2 with TRBJ2-1; no firm D call. The specimen was peripheral blood. The clonotype was recovered from a woman aged 70-85 years with acute or convalescent COVID-19. The CDR3 protein is CASSPTLHEQFF. The CDR3 bases are TGTGCCAGCAGCCCTACCCTCCATGAGCAGTTCTTC.